Below are 9 T cell receptor beta chains sequenced from a single sample in a study of blood T cells in healthy people across ages. Sample-barcoded 5' priming and a J-beta primer mix drove a second PCR of roughly 6 to 12 cycles. Each CDR3 protein is one row after TCRdb ran MiXCR on the 5' RACE reads. The sample includes some 700,000 distinct CDR3 sequences, about 20% seen only once; the top ten take 22%. Sequencing used blood. The receptors were gathered from a man in his sixties or seventies in good health.

V gene TRBV29-1 combines with J gene TRBJ1-2; D not certain. Trimming took off 0 bases at V and 4 bases at J, with 9 bases between the two ends. The CDR3 runs 13 residues. Germline V CDR1 and CDR2: SQVTM, ANQGSEA. For the CDR3, the DNA is TGCAGCGTTGAAGAGACAAGGAGCTATGGCTACACCTTC. Translated: CSVEETRSYGYTF. The complete variable domain, with remaining parts taken from reference TRBV29-1 and TRBJ1-2, reads SAVISQKPSRDICQRGTSLTIQCQVDSQVTMMFWYRQQPGQSLTLIATANQGSEATYESGFVIDKFPISRPNLTFSTLTVSNMSPEDSSIYLCSVEETRSYGYTFGSGTRLTVV.

This clonotype has only a few counts. The rearrangement uses TRBV11-2 and TRBJ2-7; the D is unclear. The germline V and J ends were trimmed by 5 bases and 2 bases, with 7 bases remaining between them. The CDR3 has 12 residues. Germline V gene lookup returns CDR1 SGHAT and CDR2 FQNNGV. In DNA form, the CDR3 reads TGTGCCAGCAGCCCTAACGCCTACGAGCAGTACTTC. Translated, it gives CASSPNAYEQYF.

The rearrangement links TRBV29-1 to TRBJ1-1, with TRBD1 matching 7 bases. The germline V gene encodes CDR1 SQVTM and CDR2 ANQGSEA. The CDR3 consists of 12 residues. Trimming removed 8 bases from V and 0 bases from J; junction bases left unmatched: 3. Written as DNA, the CDR3 is TGCAGCCTGGGACAGATGAACACTGAAGCTTTCTTT. This codes for CSLGQMNTEAFF.

The chain combines TRBV7-2 with TRBJ2-5, with D possibly being TRBD2 (5 bases). The V end lost 5 bases, the J end lost 1 base, and 17 bases lay between the germline ends. The germline CDR1 and CDR2 sequences are SGHTA and FQGNSA. The CDR3 length is 16 residues. The CDR3 coding sequence is TGTGCCAGCAGCCTGGAGGCTAGAGGACTCCAAGAGACCCAGTACTTC. Its protein product is CASSLEARGLQETQYF.

This clonotype was detected only a few times. This chain links TRBV9 with TRBJ2-3; tentative D call: TRBD2 (6 bases). Germline V CDR1 and CDR2: SGDLS, YYNGEE. The germline V and J ends were trimmed by 3 bases and 3 bases, with 11 bases remaining between them. The CDR3 covers 14 residues. DNA for the CDR3: TGTGCCAGCAGCGCTCTTAGCGGAACAGATACGCAGTATTTT. Encoded protein: CASSALSGTDTQYF.

Details on this clonotype: Relative to the germline gene, one junction end is altered; a read error may explain this. This chain uses TRBV19 with TRBJ1-4, with D possibly TRBD1 on 5 matching bases. The CDR3 is 13 amino acids. In germline, CDR1 is LNHDA, CDR2 SQIVND (reference sequence). CDR3 region: CAVYDSDNEKLLF. The CDR3 bases are TGTGCCGTATACGACAGTGATAATGAAAAACTGCTTTTT.

This chain connects TRBV3-1 to TRBJ2-4; maybe TRBD1 (6 bases). CDR1 is LGHDT, CDR2 YNNKEL, per germline (reference sequence). The germline V and J ends were trimmed by 6 bases and 6 bases, with 12 bases remaining between them. This CDR3 has 13 amino acids. CDR3 protein: CASSHGQRNIQYF. The CDR3 nucleotides read TGTGCCAGCAGTCACGGACAGAGAAACATTCAGTACTTC.

The chain has TRBV6-1 and TRBJ1-6; maybe TRBD1 (5 bases). The CDR3 is 16 amino acids. Trimming left V 5 bases short and J 9 bases short, with 20 bases between. Germline loops: CDR1 MNHNS, CDR2 SASEGT. In DNA, the CDR3 is TGTGCCAGCAGTATGGCCGGGACTCAAATGTTTTCACCCCTCCACTTT. It specifies CASSMAGTQMFSPLHF.

This clonotype was seen more than once but under ten times. CDR3 sequence reads: CASNQPGQSKNIQYF. In DNA form, the CDR3 reads TGTGCCAGCAATCAACCGGGACAGAGTAAAAACATTCAGTACTTC. This chain uses TRBV6-1 with TRBJ2-4, with TRBD1 matching over 7 bases. The ends lost 7 bases at V and 4 bases at J; junction bases unmatched: 10. CDR1 is MNHNS, CDR2 SASEGT, per germline. The CDR3 spans 15 residues.